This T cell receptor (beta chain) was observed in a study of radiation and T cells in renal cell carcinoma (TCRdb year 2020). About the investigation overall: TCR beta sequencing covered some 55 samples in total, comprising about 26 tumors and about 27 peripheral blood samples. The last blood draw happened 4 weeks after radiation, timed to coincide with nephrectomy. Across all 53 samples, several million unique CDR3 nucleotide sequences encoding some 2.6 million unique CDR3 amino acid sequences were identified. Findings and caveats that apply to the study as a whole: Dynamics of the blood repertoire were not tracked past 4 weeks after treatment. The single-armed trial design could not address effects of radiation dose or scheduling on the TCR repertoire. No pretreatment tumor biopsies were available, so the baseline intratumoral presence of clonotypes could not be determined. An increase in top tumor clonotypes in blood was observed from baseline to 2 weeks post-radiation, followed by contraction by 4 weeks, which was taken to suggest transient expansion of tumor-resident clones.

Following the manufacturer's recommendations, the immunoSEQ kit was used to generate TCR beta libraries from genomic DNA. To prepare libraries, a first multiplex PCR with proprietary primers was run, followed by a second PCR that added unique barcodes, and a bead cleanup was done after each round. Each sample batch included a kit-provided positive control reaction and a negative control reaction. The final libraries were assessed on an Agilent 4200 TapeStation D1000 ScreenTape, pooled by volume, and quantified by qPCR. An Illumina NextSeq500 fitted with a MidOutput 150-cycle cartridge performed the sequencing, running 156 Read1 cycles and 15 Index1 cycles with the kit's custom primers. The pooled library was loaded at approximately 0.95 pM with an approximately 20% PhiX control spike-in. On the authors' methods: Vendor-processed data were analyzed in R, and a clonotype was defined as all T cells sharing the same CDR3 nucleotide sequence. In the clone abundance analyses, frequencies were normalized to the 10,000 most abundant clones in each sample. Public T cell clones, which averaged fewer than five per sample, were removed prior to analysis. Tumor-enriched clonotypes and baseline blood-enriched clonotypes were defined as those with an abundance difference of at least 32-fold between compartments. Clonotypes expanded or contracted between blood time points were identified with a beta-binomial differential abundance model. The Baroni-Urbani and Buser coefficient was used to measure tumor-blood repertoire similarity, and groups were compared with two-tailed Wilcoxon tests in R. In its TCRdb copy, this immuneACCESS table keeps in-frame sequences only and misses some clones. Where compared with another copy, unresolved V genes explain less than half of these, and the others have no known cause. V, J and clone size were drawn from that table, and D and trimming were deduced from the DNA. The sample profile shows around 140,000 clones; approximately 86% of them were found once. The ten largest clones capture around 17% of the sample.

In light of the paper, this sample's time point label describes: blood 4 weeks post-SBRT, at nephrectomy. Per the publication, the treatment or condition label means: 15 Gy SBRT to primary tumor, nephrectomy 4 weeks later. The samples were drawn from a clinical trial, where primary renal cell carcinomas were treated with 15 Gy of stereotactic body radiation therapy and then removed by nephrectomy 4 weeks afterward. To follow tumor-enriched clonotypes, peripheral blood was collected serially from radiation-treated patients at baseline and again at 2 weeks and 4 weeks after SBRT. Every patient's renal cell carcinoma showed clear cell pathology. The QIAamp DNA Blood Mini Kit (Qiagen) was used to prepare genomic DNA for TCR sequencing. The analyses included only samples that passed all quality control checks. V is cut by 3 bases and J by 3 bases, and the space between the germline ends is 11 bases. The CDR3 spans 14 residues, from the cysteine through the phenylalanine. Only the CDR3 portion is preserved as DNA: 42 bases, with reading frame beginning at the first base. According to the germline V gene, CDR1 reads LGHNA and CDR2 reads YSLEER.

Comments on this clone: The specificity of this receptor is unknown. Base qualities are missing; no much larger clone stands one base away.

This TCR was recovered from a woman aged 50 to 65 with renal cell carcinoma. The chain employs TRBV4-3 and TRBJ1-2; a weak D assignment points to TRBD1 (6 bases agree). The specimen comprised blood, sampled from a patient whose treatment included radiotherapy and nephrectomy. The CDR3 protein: CASSQVDRDYGYTF. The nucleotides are TGCGCCAGCAGCCAGGTGGACAGAGACTATGGCTACACCTTC.